Presented here are 26 T cell receptor beta chains from one specimen sequenced in a study of T cells after yellow fever vaccination. TCRdb recomputed calls from the 5' RACE reads with MiXCR, one row per CDR3 protein. The data show more than 200,000 distinct CDR3 sequences, more than 3.5% seen once. This sample comprised PBMCs, obtained 15 days after the yellow fever booster vaccination. The receptor source for this set is a man aged 18 to 29 who received the YFV17D yellow fever vaccine.

This clonotype was found many times. The chain combines TRBV7-9 with TRBJ1-3; D gene ambiguous. Germline CDR1 and CDR2: SEHNR and FQNEAQ (reference sequence). CDR3 length equals 12 residues. With 9 bases removed from V and 4 bases from J, the gap between germline ends came to 10 bases. The CDR3, as DNA: TGTGCCAGAGGCGGTAAAGGAAACACCATATATTTT. Its protein is CARGGKGNTIYF.

This clonotype was recorded at least ten times. The genes are TRBV5-1 and TRBJ2-7; D is perhaps TRBD1 (6 bases). Trimming pared 0 bases from V and 4 bases from J, leaving 14 bases between. Germline V gene data show CDR1 as SGHRS and CDR2 as YFSETQ. The CDR3 runs to 15 residues. In DNA, the CDR3 is TGCGCCAGCAGCTTGGTGGCAGGGGAATTTTACGAGCAGTACTTC. Protein: CASSLVAGEFYEQYF.

This clonotype was detected ten times or more. J is TRBJ1-5 and V is TRBV5-6; the D gene is possibly TRBD1 (5 bases). Deletions cut 4 bases from V and 4 bases from J, with 15 bases between. CDR3 length: 15 amino acids. In germline, CDR1 is SGHDT, CDR2 YYEEEE. The CDR3 region has the DNA TGTGCCAGCAGCCTTCGGCAGGGCGTGAATCAGCCCCAGCATTTT. Encoded protein: CASSLRQGVNQPQHF.

This clonotype was counted many times. This chain joins TRBV14 and TRBJ2-2; 7 bases map to TRBD1. The CDR3 totals 14 residues. Germline CDR1 reads SGHDN; CDR2 reads FVKESK. V shed 5 bases and J 3 bases; nucleotides not matched to a gene: 3. CDR3 sequence: CASSFGQDTGELFF. In nucleotides, the CDR3 is TGTGCCAGCAGCTTTGGACAGGACACCGGGGAGCTGTTTTTT.

This clonotype was observed a few times. The genes are TRBV29-1 and TRBJ2-6, with 9 bases fitting TRBD1. The V and J ends lost 6 bases and 0 bases, in that order; junction bases with no gene match: 3. The V gene's germline CDR1 is SQVTM and CDR2 ANQGSEA. There are 15 residues in the CDR3. The CDR3, as DNA: TGCAGCGTGGGACAGGGAAGCTCTGGGGCCAACGTCCTGACTTTC. Protein: CSVGQGSSGANVLTF. The whole variable domain, remainder taken from reference TRBV29-1 and TRBJ2-6, is SAVISQKPSRDICQRGTSLTIQCQVDSQVTMMFWYRQQPGQSLTLIATANQGSEATYESGFVIDKFPISRPNLTFSTLTVSNMSPEDSSIYLCSVGQGSSGANVLTFGAGSRLTVL.

This clonotype has only a few counts. V and J are TRBV29-1 and TRBJ2-7; no definite D call. V dropped 6 bases and J dropped 5 bases, with 14 bases sitting between them. Per germline, CDR1 SQVTM and CDR2 ANQGSEA. The CDR3 covers 12 residues. The CDR3 DNA sequence: TGCAGCGTGTGGGGTCTTGGCCACGAGCAGTACTTC. Its translation: CSVWGLGHEQYF.

This clonotype was seen at least ten times. This sequence joins TRBV7-9 and TRBJ2-3; D is perhaps TRBD2 (5 bases). The V and J ends lost 4 bases and 0 bases respectively, with 11 bases between them. The germline CDR1 and CDR2 sequences are SEHNR and FQNEAQ (reference sequence). The CDR3 extends over 15 amino acids. The DNA for the CDR3 is TGTGCCAGCAGCTCATGGAGGACCAGCACAGATACGCAGTATTTT. Residues: CASSSWRTSTDTQYF. Full variable domain (remainder filled in from reference TRBV7-9 and TRBJ2-3): DTGVSQNPRHKITKRGQNVTFRCDPISEHNRLYWYRQTLGQGPEFLTYFQNEAQLEKSRLLSDRFSAERPKGSFSTLEIQRTEQGDSAMYLCASSSWRTSTDTQYFGPGTRLTVL.

Ten or more counts support this clonotype. The chain couples TRBV5-1 to TRBJ2-7, with TRBD2 as a possible D gene (5 bases). The V end lost 5 bases, the J end lost 1 base, and 13 bases lay between the germline ends. Germline CDR1 and CDR2: SGHRS and YFSETQ. The length of the CDR3 is 14 residues. CDR3 in amino acids: CASSPSTGSYEQYV. CDR3 DNA sequence: TGCGCCAGCAGTCCTTCGACGGGATCCTACGAGCAGTACGTC.

This chain connects TRBV5-1 to TRBJ2-3; D is perhaps TRBD2 (5 bases). This CDR3 comprises 17 residues. V was shortened by 0 bases and J by 4 bases, with 18 bases between the two germline ends. Germline CDR1 reads SGHRS; CDR2 reads YFSETQ. CDR3 sequence (DNA): TGCGCCAGCAGCTTGGGGTCATCGGGGAAATCTGCAGATACGCAGTATTTT. Its translation: CASSLGSSGKSADTQYF.

This clonotype was recorded at least ten times. The chain uses TRBV6-5 and TRBJ2-7; 8 nucleotides agree with TRBD1. Germline lookup yields CDR1 MNHEY and CDR2 SVGAGI. The CDR3 is 15 amino acids. Trimming at V came to 5 bases and at J to 2 bases, leaving 8 bases not matched to a gene. The CDR3 coding sequence is TGTGCCAGCAGTCAATCCTGGACAGGGACCTACGAGCAGTACTTC. Encoded protein: CASSQSWTGTYEQYF.

This clonotype has a count of ten or more. V is TRBV25-1 and J is TRBJ1-2; D not resolved. CDR1 is MGHDK and CDR2 is SYGVNS in the germline V gene. The ends were cut back, 4 bases at V and 4 bases at J, with 10 bases in the middle. The CDR3 has 13 amino acids. The CDR3 DNA reads as TGTGCCAGCAGTGGTTTACAGTTCTATGGCTACACCTTC. Its protein product is CASSGLQFYGYTF.

This clonotype has at least ten counts. V is TRBV4-3 and J is TRBJ1-1; 9 positions match TRBD1. Germline V gene sequence: CDR1 LGHNA, CDR2 YSLEER. This CDR3 has 17 residues. Germline trimming cut 2 bases from V and 5 bases from J; bases unmatched to any gene: 12. The CDR3 DNA reads TGCGCCAGCAGCCAACTTATCGGACAGGGGCGTAGAACTGAAGCTTTCTTT. Its translation: CASSQLIGQGRRTEAFF.

This clonotype was found many times. J is TRBJ2-5 and V is TRBV20-1; the D gene could be TRBD1 or TRBD2 (5 bases each). The germline gives CDR1 DFQATT, CDR2 SNEGSKA (reference sequence). This CDR3 region has 13 residues. V gave up 1 base and J gave up 5 bases, with 11 bases separating them. In DNA, the CDR3 is TGCAGTGCTAGAGCCCCATGGGGGGAGACCCAGTACTTC. Amino acid sequence: CSARAPWGETQYF.

This clonotype appeared many times. The rearrangement uses TRBV4-2 and TRBJ2-3, with no clear D. CDR1 LGHNA and CDR2 YNFKEQ come from the germline V gene. V was clipped by 3 bases and J by 4 bases, with 17 bases between them. The CDR3 loop spans 16 amino acids. In DNA, the CDR3 is TGTGCCAGCAGCCAGGCCCCGGATAGGATAGCAGATACGCAGTATTTT. Translating it yields CASSQAPDRIADTQYF.

In this sample, this clonotype turned up many times. The CDR3: CASSDSTSGGDTQYF. The CDR3 region has the DNA TGTGCCAGCAGTGACTCGACTAGCGGGGGGGATACGCAGTATTTT. This chain links TRBV6-4 with TRBJ2-3, with 13 bases matching TRBD2. The germline gives CDR1 MRHNA, CDR2 SNTAGT. This CDR3 region has 15 residues. V lost 0 bases and J lost 6; bases outside the gene matches: 0.

This chain links TRBV10-2 with TRBJ2-5; D might be TRBD2 (6 bases). Trimming left V 7 bases short and J 1 base short, with 16 bases between. This CDR3 comprises 15 residues. Germline V gene lookup returns CDR1 WSHSY and CDR2 SAAADI. The CDR3: CASTGFGTGQETQYF. The CDR3 DNA is TGCGCCAGCACAGGATTTGGGACTGGCCAAGAGACCCAGTACTTC.

The CDR3 bases are TGCAGTGCTTATAGCGGGGTAGAAGAGACCCAGTACTTC. Amino acids: CSAYSGVEETQYF. V and J are TRBV20-1 and TRBJ2-5; TRBD2 matches 8 bases. This CDR3 region has 13 residues. V shed 5 bases and J 3 bases; nucleotides not matched to a gene: 5. Per the germline V gene, CDR1 is DFQATT and CDR2 is SNEGSKA (reference sequence).

This clonotype was counted ten times or more. The genes are TRBV10-3 and TRBJ2-3; D ambiguous. The V gene's germline CDR1 is ENHRY and CDR2 SYGVKD. This CDR3 is built from 12 residues. Trimming took 3 bases from V and 6 from J, leaving 7 bases between them. The CDR3 DNA is TGTGCCATCAGTGAAAACGGTGATACGCAGTATTTT. Amino acid sequence: CAISENGDTQYF.

This clonotype was seen repeatedly, ten times or more. V and J are TRBV29-1 and TRBJ1-2; D perhaps matches TRBD1 (6 bases). CDR3 length: 14 amino acids. The germline CDR1 and CDR2 sequences are SQVTM and ANQGSEA. The V end lost 1 base, the J end lost 4 bases, and 13 bases lay between the germline ends. Written as DNA, the CDR3 is TGCAGCGTTGAAGCGCCCGAGGGGGGCTATGGCTACACCTTC. Its protein product is CSVEAPEGGYGYTF. Based on the CDR3 plus reference TRBV29-1 and TRBJ1-2, the full variable domain is SAVISQKPSRDICQRGTSLTIQCQVDSQVTMMFWYRQQPGQSLTLIATANQGSEATYESGFVIDKFPISRPNLTFSTLTVSNMSPEDSSIYLCSVEAPEGGYGYTFGSGTRLTVV.

There are many counts of this clonotype. The V gene is TRBV27, the J gene TRBJ2-3; 10 nucleotides agree with TRBD2. The CDR3 is 16 amino acids. Germline CDR1 and CDR2: MNHEY and SMNVEV (reference sequence). Trimming at V came to 2 bases and at J to 6 bases, leaving 8 bases not matched to a gene. CDR3: CASSLDPAGGPDTQYF. CDR3 DNA: TGTGCCAGCAGTTTAGACCCAGCGGGGGGGCCCGATACGCAGTATTTT.

This clonotype was recorded at least ten times. The J gene is TRBJ2-1, the V gene TRBV4-3, with D perhaps TRBD2 (6 bases). CDR3 length equals 15 residues. Looked up from germline, CDR1 is LGHNA and CDR2 is YSLEER. Trimming stripped 2 bases from V and 0 bases from J, with 8 bases between. The chain's CDR3 is CASSQSGPSYNEQFF. The CDR3 DNA sequence: TGCGCCAGCAGCCAAAGCGGGCCCTCCTACAATGAGCAGTTCTTC.

This clonotype was picked up many times. This chain links TRBV6-5 with TRBJ1-1; D is perhaps TRBD1 (6 bases). V was shortened by 2 bases and J by 4 bases, with 11 bases between the two germline ends. This CDR3 comprises 14 residues. Germline CDR1 MNHEY, CDR2 SVGAGI. The CDR3 loop reads CASSYRGDGTEAFF. In nucleotides, the CDR3 is TGTGCCAGCAGTTACAGGGGGGACGGCACTGAAGCTTTCTTT.

The V and J genes are TRBV6-5 and TRBJ2-5; the D gene is possibly TRBD1 (6 bases). This CDR3 region has 16 residues. Germline CDR1 reads MNHEY; CDR2 reads SVGAGI. Trimming stripped 0 bases from V and 2 bases from J, with 13 bases between. The chain's CDR3 is CASSYSIGTKQETQYF. In DNA form, the CDR3 reads TGTGCCAGCAGTTACTCGATCGGGACAAAACAAGAGACCCAGTACTTC.

There are a few counts of this clonotype. The chain has TRBV19 and TRBJ2-1; D is unresolved. CDR1 LNHDA and CDR2 SQIVND come from the germline V gene (reference sequence). The CDR3 has 14 amino acids. Trimming left V 4 bases short and J 0 bases short, with 7 bases between. DNA for the CDR3: TGTGCCAGTAGTAGGATGAGCTCCTACAATGAGCAGTTCTTC. Amino acids: CASSRMSSYNEQFF. Together with reference TRBV19 and TRBJ2-1, the CDR3 gives the full variable domain: DGGITQSPKYLFRKEGQNVTLSCEQNLNHDAMYWYRQDPGQGLRLIYYSQIVNDFQKGDIAEGYSVSREKKESFPLTVTSAQKNPTAFYLCASSRMSSYNEQFFGPGTRLTVL.

The genes are TRBV2 and TRBJ1-6; the D gene is possibly TRBD1 (6 bases). The CDR3 sequence is 13 residues long. From germline, CDR1 is SNHLY and CDR2 FYNNEI. The ends were cut back, 3 bases at V and 13 bases at J, with 13 bases in the middle. The CDR3 spells CASSEGGRGPLHF. CDR3 bases: TGTGCCAGCAGTGAGGGAGGAAGGGGGCCCCTCCACTTT.

This clonotype was recorded at least ten times. This chain uses TRBV27 with TRBJ2-2, with 8 bases fitting TRBD1. The trim removed 8 bases at V and 6 bases at J, leaving 8 bases unmatched. Germline V gene data show CDR1 as MNHEY and CDR2 as SMNVEV (reference sequence). This CDR3 spans 14 amino acids. CDR3 in DNA: TGTGCCAGCCGTCGGGCAGGGGGCCCCGGGGAGCTGTTTTTT. Its translation is CASRRAGGPGELFF.